This TCR beta chain is drawn from a study of tumor and adjacent non-tumor tissue in lung cancer. Overall study: Aged about 30 to 76 years, patients included roughly ten men and about five women with stage I to III disease.

Concerning this clonotype itself: Antigen specificity is unknown. Mismatch with germline at one junction end may stem from a read error.

Germline CDR1 is SGHTA and CDR2 is FQGTGA. The CDR3 has 14 amino acids. RNA was extracted from bulk tissue without any cell sorting. A modified ARM-PCR protocol with three rounds of nested PCR amplified TCRbeta. In TCRdb, the multiplex PCR reads were re-called with MiXCR into one record per CDR3 protein. The table has around 200,000 distinct CDR3 sequences, about two thirds seen once. Findings of the study overall: Higher tumor TCR diversity was associated with shorter survival. In normal lung, the top 100 clones were significantly more dominant than in tumor.

This clonotype was obtained from a man in his 60s with non-small cell lung cancer. Material for sequencing was lung tumor tissue. V is TRBV7-3 and J is TRBJ1-4; weak D call: TRBD1 (5 bases). The CDR3 here is CANSLPEGNEKLFF. The CDR3 nucleotides are TGTGCCAACAGCCTCCCAGAGGGGAATGAAAAACTGTTTTTT.